The clone carrying this TCR beta chain has only one observation. The antigen is not known. Semi-nested PCR with Nested Universal Primer A followed constant-region reverse priming of full-length variable regions. TCRdb re-derived calls from the 5' RACE reads in MiXCR, one entry per CDR3 protein. This sample carries approximately 7,900 distinct CDR3 sequences, approximately 67% of them seen once, and the ten largest clones take more than 4%. Naive CD4+ T cells were purified with Tregs depleted by CD25. This CDR3 is built from 15 residues. The V gene's germline CDR1 is MNHEY and CDR2 SVGAGI. The V end lost 2 bases, the J end lost 2 bases, and 12 bases lay between the germline ends. Study-level findings and limits: Tumor Treg TCRs overlapped most with tumor naive CD4+ cells. Tumor memory CD4+ T cell TCR gene usage clustered with blood and lymph node memory CD4+ cells and lymph node naive CD4+ cells.

This chain connects TRBV6-5 to TRBJ1-1; D gene uncertain. The TCR originated in a female donor with breast cancer. The sequenced sample was tumor-infiltrating naive CD4+ T cells sorted from the breast tumor. Subset of the sample: naive CD4+ T cells, CD4+CD45RA+CD25-. The CDR3 DNA is TGTGCCAGCAGTTACACCATCCCGCGTAACACTGAAGCTTTCTTT. This translates into CASSYTIPRNTEAFF.